This T cell receptor beta chain comes out of a study of T cells in narcolepsy. Points from the study as a whole: Blood of same and different patients, but not healthy controls, reportedly held recurring autoreactive clonotypes. No autoreactive T cell clone sequences appeared in some memory CD4+ repertoires.

Trimming took 5 bases from V and 2 from J, leaving 12 bases between them. The germline gives CDR1 SGHTA, CDR2 FQGTGA. CDR3 length equals 15 residues. Profiling relied on immunoSEQ multiplex PCR, and the TCRdb table lists in-frame clones only, not all of them. The sample records around 30,000 clones, about four fifths being singletons. This clone was recorded only once. What it binds is not known. The specimen sequenced was memory (CD45RA-) CD4+ T cells from blood. The receptor comes from a human donor in good health. The chain combines TRBV7-3 with TRBJ2-2; possible D gene TRBD2, 5 bases. The CDR3 spells CASSPPGGNTGELFF. CDR3 coding DNA: TGTGCCAGCAGCCCCCCCGGAGGAAACACCGGGGAGCTGTTTTTT.